A single sample gave rise to the 3 T cell receptor beta chains below, sequenced in a study of early T cells in non-severe SARS-CoV-2 infection. TCRdb reprocessed the 5' RACE reads with MiXCR, giving one entry per CDR3 protein. The table has around 60,000 distinct CDR3 sequences, 10% to 15% seen once; the top ten hold 9.5% to 10%. The sample taken for sequencing was whole blood. These TCRs come from an adult who was a healthcare worker with PCR-confirmed SARS-CoV-2 infection or an uninfected control (not recorded which).

The CDR3 is CASSLGSGARSNSPLHF. CDR3 nucleotide sequence: TGTGCCAGCAGTCTCGGCTCAGGGGCCAGGAGTAATTCACCCCTCCACTTT. The J gene is TRBJ1-6, the V gene TRBV3-1; a possible D gene is TRBD1 (6 bases). The CDR3 sequence is 17 residues long. CDR1 is LGHDT, CDR2 YNNKEL, per germline (reference sequence). The V end was cut by 6 bases, the J end by 6 bases, with 21 bases between.

This clonotype was seen repeatedly, ten times or more. In DNA, the CDR3 is TGTGCCAGCAGCCCGACGACAGGTTACTCTGGGGCCAACGTCCTGACTTTC. It specifies CASSPTTGYSGANVLTF. This chain uses TRBV7-2 with TRBJ2-6; the D gene is possibly TRBD1 (6 bases). The CDR3 runs 17 residues. V was clipped by 5 bases and J by 0 bases, with 14 bases between them. Per germline, CDR1 SGHTA and CDR2 FQGNSA.

In its sample, this clonotype was seen a few times. The chain recombines TRBV4-2 with TRBJ2-2; 7 bases map to TRBD2. The CDR3 has 16 residues. Germline loops: CDR1 LGHNA, CDR2 YNFKEQ. The V gene end was trimmed by 0 bases and the J gene end by 5 bases; junction bases not matched to a gene: 6. The CDR3 sequence: CASSQDVGGSTGELFF. In DNA form, the CDR3 reads TGTGCCAGCAGCCAAGATGTCGGGGGGTCGACCGGGGAGCTGTTTTTT.